The present T cell receptor (beta chain) was sequenced within a study of cytomegalovirus exposure and HLA in healthy donors. Researchers ran the PCR with 60 Vbeta and 13 Jbeta primers. Libraries were prepared by immunoSEQ multiplex PCR; TCRdb keeps only in-frame clonotypes and omits some of them. The repertoire holds approximately 100,000 clones, with around 64% as singletons. This clone has more than one count but fewer than ten. Its antigen is currently unknown. The study's findings and limits: TCR beta chains numbering more than 150 were designated cytomegalovirus-associated. In an earlier analysis, most TCR beta V segments were productive about 87% or about 30% of the time.

The sequence came from a man in his 60s in good health and CMV-seronegative. Input material: PBMCs.

The CDR3 is CASSPRTSGSSEQYF. DNA for the CDR3: TGTGCCAGCAGTCCGAGGACTAGCGGGAGTAGCGAGCAGTACTTC. V usage is TRBV2 and J usage is TRBJ2-7, with TRBD2 matching over 13 bases. From germline, CDR1 is SNHLY and CDR2 FYNNEI. This CDR3 has 15 residues. V shed 5 bases and J 6 bases; nucleotides not matched to a gene: 7.